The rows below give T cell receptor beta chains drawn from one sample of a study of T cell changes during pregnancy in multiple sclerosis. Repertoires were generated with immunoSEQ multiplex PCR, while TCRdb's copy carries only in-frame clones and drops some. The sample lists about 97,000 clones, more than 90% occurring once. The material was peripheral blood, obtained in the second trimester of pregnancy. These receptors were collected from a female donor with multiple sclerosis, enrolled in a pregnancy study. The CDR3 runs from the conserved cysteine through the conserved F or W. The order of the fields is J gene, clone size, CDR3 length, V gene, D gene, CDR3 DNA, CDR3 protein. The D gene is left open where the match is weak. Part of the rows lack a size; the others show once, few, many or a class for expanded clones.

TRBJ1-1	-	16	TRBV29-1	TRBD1	TGCAGCGCCGAAGTGGTGGCAGGGGGCCTAAACACTGAAGCTTTCTTT	CSAEVVAGGLNTEAFF
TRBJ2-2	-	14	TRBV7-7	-	TGTGCTAGCAGCCCGACCGGGGTTAACGGGGAGCTGTTTTTT	CASSPTGVNGELFF
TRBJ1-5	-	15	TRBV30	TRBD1	TGTGCCTGGAGTGTACGGCAGGGGGCAAATCAGCCCCAGCATTTT	CAWSVRQGANQPQHF
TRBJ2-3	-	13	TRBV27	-	TGTGCCAGCAGGCCCGACAGGCCAGATACGCAGTATTTT	CASRPDRPDTQYF
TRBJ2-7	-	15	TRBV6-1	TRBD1	TGTGCCAGCAGTAAGCCGGGACAGGGGGCCCACGAGCAGTACTTC	CASSKPGQGAHEQYF
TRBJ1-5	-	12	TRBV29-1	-	TGCAGCGGCAAAACGGAGGGCCAGCCCCAGCATTTT	CSGKTEGQPQHF
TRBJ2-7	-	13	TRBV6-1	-	TGTGCCAGCAGTGAAGCTGGAGACTACGAGCAGTACTTC	CASSEAGDYEQYF
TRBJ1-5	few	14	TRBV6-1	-	TGTGCCAGCAGTGAAGGGCAGGGGAATCAGCCCCAGCATTTT	CASSEGQGNQPQHF
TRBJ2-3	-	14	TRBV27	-	TGTGCCAGCAGTCTAACTAGTAGTCCAGATACGCAGTATTTT	CASSLTSSPDTQYF
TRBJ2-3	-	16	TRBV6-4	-	TGTGCCAGCAGTGTCCTTCCGGGACTTCCAATGGATACGCAGTATTTT	CASSVLPGLPMDTQYF
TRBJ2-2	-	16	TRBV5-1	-	TGCGCCAGCAGCTTGGGAGGAGAGGGTAACACCGGGGAGCTGTTTTTT	CASSLGGEGNTGELFF
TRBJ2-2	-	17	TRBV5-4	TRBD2	TGTGCCAGCAGCTTGGAACTAGCGGGAGTTAGGACCGGGGAGCTGTTTTTT	CASSLELAGVRTGELFF
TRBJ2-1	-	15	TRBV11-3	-	TGTGCCAGCAGCTCCGGGGGAGACTCCTACAATGAGCAGTTCTTC	CASSSGGDSYNEQFF
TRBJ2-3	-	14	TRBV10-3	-	TGTGCCATCAGTGCTGGGGGCGCTACAGATACGCAGTATTTT	CAISAGGATDTQYF
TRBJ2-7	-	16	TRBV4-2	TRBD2	TGTGCCAGCAGCCAAGATCTGGCGGGAGGTTCCTACGAGCAGTACTTC	CASSQDLAGGSYEQYF
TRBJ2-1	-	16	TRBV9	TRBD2	TGTGCCAGCAGCGTAGGGGGGACTAGCGGACACAATGAGCAGTTCTTC	CASSVGGTSGHNEQFF
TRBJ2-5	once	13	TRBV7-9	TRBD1	TGTGCCAGCAGCTTCCCAGGGGGAGAGACCCAGTACTTC	CASSFPGGETQYF
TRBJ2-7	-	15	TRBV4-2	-	TGTGCCAGCAGCCAAGCGAAGGCGGGACCCTACGAGCAGTACTTC	CASSQAKAGPYEQYF
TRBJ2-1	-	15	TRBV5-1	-	TGCGCCAGCAGCTTGGCCGCCACTAGCCCCAATGAGCAGTTCTTC	CASSLAATSPNEQFF
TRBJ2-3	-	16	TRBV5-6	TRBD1	TGTGCCAGCAGCTTGTATGGACAGGCCTCTCTGGATACGCAGTATTTT	CASSLYGQASLDTQYF
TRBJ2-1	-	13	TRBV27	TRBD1	TGTGCCAGCAGTCTCGGGACAGGGCTTGAGCAGTTCTTC	CASSLGTGLEQFF
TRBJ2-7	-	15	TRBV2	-	TGTGCCAGCAAAGAACGCCGGGACTCCCTCCGCGAGCAGTACTTC	CASKERRDSLREQYF
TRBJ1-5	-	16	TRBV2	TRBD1	TGTGCCAGCAGTTTGGGGACAGGGGTTCTTCCTTGGCCCCAGCATTTT	CASSLGTGVLPWPQHF
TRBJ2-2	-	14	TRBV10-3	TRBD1	TGTGCCACCTCTCCAGGGGGGAACACCGGGGAGCTGTTTTTT	CATSPGGNTGELFF
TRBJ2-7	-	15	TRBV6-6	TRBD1	TGTGCCAGCATTGGGGGTGTGACAGGGGTGTGGGAGCAGTACTTC	CASIGGVTGVWEQYF
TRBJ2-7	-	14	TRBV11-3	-	TGTGCCAGCAGCCTCCAAGGGAGCTCCTACGAGCAGTACTTC	CASSLQGSSYEQYF
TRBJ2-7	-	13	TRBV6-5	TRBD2	TGTGCCAGCAGACTAGCGGGAGGCCACGAGCAGTACTTC	CASRLAGGHEQYF
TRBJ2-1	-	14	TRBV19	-	TGTGCCAGTAGTATGAGGGAGGAGTACAATGAGCAGTTCTTC	CASSMREEYNEQFF
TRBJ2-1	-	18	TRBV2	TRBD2	TGTGCCAGCAGTCGTCTCACAGCGGGAAAGTCATGGCAAAATGAGCAGTTCTTC	CASSRLTAGKSWQNEQFF
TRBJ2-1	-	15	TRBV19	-	TGTGCCAGTAGTACCGGGACACGGGGATACAATGAGCAGTTCTTC	CASSTGTRGYNEQFF
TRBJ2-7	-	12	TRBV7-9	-	TGTGCCAGCAGCCCTACGAGAGGCGAGCAGTACTTC	CASSPTRGEQYF
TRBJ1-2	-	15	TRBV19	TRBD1	TGTGCCAGTAGTCCCGGACAGGGGGCCCTCTCTGGCTACACCTTC	CASSPGQGALSGYTF
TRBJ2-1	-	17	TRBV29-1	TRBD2	TGCAGCGTTACCGGACTAGCGGGAGCAGGCTCCTACAATGAGCAGTTCTTC	CSVTGLAGAGSYNEQFF
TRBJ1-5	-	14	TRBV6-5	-	TGTGCCAGCAGTTATCGGGGGGGCAATCAGCCCCAGCATTTT	CASSYRGGNQPQHF
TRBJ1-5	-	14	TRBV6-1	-	TGTGCCAGCAGTGAAAGGGAGAGGGTTCAGCCCCAGCATTTT	CASSERERVQPQHF
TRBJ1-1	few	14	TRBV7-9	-	TGTGCCAGCAGCTTAGAATCCGGAGGGACTGAAGCTTTCTTT	CASSLESGGTEAFF
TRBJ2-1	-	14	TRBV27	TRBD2	TGTGCCAGCAGTTCCTTAGCGGGACTAAATGAGCAGTTCTTC	CASSSLAGLNEQFF
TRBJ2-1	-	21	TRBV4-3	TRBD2	TGCGCCAGCAGCCAGCTCATAGGGGGACTAGCGAAAATAAGCTCCTACAATGAGCAGTTCTTC	CASSQLIGGLAKISSYNEQFF
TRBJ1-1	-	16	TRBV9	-	TGTGCCAGCACTGACGGGGGGAGCAGCCGGAACACTGAAGCTTTCTTT	CASTDGGSSRNTEAFF
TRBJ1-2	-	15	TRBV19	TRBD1	TGTGCCAGTAGTCAGACCAGACAGGGGGTCAATGGCTACACCTTC	CASSQTRQGVNGYTF
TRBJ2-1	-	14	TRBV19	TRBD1	TGTGCCACCCGTACAGGGGCAACTTACAATGAGCAGTTCTTC	CATRTGATYNEQFF
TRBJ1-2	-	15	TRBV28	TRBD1	TGTGCCAGCAGCCTTCGGACAGGGGGCGGGAGTGGCTACACCTTC	CASSLRTGGGSGYTF
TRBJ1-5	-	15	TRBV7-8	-	TGTGCCAGCAGCCCTCAGGGAGGTTGGGGTCAGCCCCAGCATTTT	CASSPQGGWGQPQHF
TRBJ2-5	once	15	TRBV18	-	TGTGCCAGCTCACCATCGACTGGGGGGAAGGAGACCCAGTACTTC	CASSPSTGGKETQYF
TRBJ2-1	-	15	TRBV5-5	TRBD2	TGTGCCAGCAGCATCGGCCTAGCGGGAGTAGGTAGGCAGTTCTTC	CASSIGLAGVGRQFF
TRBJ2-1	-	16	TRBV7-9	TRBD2	TGTGCCAGCAGCCAAGTAGCGGGAGGAATCTACAATGAGCAGTTCTTC	CASSQVAGGIYNEQFF
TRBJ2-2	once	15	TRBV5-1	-	TGCGCCAGCAGCTCGGGACTCTCAAACACCGGGGAGCTGTTTTTT	CASSSGLSNTGELFF
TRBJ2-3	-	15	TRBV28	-	TGTGCCAGCAGTTTCCCAGGCGCCCCCGGCGATACGCAGTATTTT	CASSFPGAPGDTQYF
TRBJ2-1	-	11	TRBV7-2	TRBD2	TGTGCCAGCAGCCGGACTAGCGAGCAGTTCTTC	CASSRTSEQFF
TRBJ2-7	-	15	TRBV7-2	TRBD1	TGTGCCAGCAGAGCAGCATTCCCAGGGGGAAGCGAGCAGTACTTC	CASRAAFPGGSEQYF
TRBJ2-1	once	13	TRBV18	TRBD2	TGTGCCAGCTCACCGGCCGGGGGGGGTGAGCAGTTCTTC	CASSPAGGGEQFF